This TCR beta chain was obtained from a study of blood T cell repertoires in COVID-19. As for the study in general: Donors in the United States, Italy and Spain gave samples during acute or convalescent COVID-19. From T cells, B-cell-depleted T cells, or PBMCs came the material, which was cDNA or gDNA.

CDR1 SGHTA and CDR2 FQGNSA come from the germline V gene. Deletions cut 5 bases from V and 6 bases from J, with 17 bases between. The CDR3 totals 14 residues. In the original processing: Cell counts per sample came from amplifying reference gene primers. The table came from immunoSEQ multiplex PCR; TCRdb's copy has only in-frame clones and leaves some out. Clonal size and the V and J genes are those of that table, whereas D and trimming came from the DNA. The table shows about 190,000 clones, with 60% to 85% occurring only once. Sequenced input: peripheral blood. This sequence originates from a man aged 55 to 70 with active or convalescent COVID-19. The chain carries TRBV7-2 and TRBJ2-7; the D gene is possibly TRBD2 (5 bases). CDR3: CASSPDGGVFEQYF. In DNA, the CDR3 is TGTGCCAGCAGCCCCGACGGAGGAGTGTTCGAGCAGTACTTC.